This entry concerns a single T cell receptor beta chain. Trimming left V 1 base short and J 1 base short, with 17 bases between. The CDR3 length is 17 residues. The sample belongs to a study of OX40 agonist ivuxolimab in advanced cancers. TCRdb's copy holds only in-frame clones and misses some; the assay was immunoSEQ multiplex PCR. In the table there are tens of thousands of clones, 94% of which are singletons. The TCR originated in an adult with an advanced solid tumor such as melanoma, head and neck, liver or kidney cancer. Sequenced material: CD4+ or CD8+ T cells sorted from blood, taken in a trial of the OX40 agonist ivuxolimab. V and J are TRBV6-7 and TRBJ2-7, with D possibly being TRBD1 or TRBD2 (5 bases each). TRBV6-7 is given ORF status, its function remaining uncertain. CDR3 DNA sequence: TGTGCCAGCAGTTACTTACTACCGGGGCCGAAGTCCTACGAGCAGTACTTC. Protein sequence: CASSYLLPGPKSYEQYF.